Sequencing of this T cell receptor beta chain was carried out in a study of T cell responses to AZD1222 COVID-19 vaccine. General study results and limits: The donor group comprised mostly white British people and more females; the analysis possibly underestimated clonal diversity. Two doses of AZD1222 preceded a rise in Spike-specific TCR breadth and depth. Of spike-specific TCRs, nearly half reportedly target regions left unmutated in variants.

The method was immunoSEQ multiplex PCR; TCRdb's version includes in-frame clones alone and lacks a portion of them. The sample records 110,000 or so clones, about nine tenths being singletons. In the case of this clone: As yet, its antigen is unknown.

Sequences were derived from peripheral blood, sampled on day 0 of MenACWY control vaccination. The TCR originated in an adult in good health.

This CDR3 is CASSRLQDPSTDTQYF. The CDR3, as DNA: TGTGCCAGCAGCCGACTACAGGACCCTAGCACAGATACGCAGTATTTT. The V call is TRBV3-1 (or the pseudogene TRBV3-2), the J call TRBJ2-3; perhaps D is TRBD1 or TRBD2 (5 bases each). This CDR3 comprises 16 residues. V lost 4 bases and J lost 0, with 14 bases in between. Germline V CDR1 and CDR2: LGHDT, YNNKEL (reference sequence).